These 18 T cell receptor beta chains came from one sample sequenced in a study of blood T cells in healthy people across ages. The authors ran a second PCR of roughly 6 to 11 cycles using a sample-barcoded 5' primer and a J-beta primer mix. TCRdb re-derived calls from the 5' RACE reads in MiXCR, one entry per CDR3 protein. The table includes about 1,500,000 distinct CDR3 sequences, under 30% detected once. The sequenced sample was blood. Every receptor here comes from a woman in her 30s in good health.

This clonotype was seen only a few times. This sequence joins TRBV27 and TRBJ1-6, with 7 bases lining up with TRBD1. The trim removed 5 bases at V and 8 bases at J, leaving 0 bases unmatched. This CDR3 has 12 residues. Germline CDR1 and CDR2: MNHEY and SMNVEV (reference sequence). CDR3 DNA: TGTGCCAGCAGTGACAGGGATTCACCCCTCCACTTT. This encodes CASSDRDSPLHF.

The rearrangement uses TRBV7-6 and TRBJ2-7, with a tentative D call TRBD2 (6 bases). Germline V gives CDR1 SGHVS, CDR2 FNYEAQ. This CDR3 has 16 amino acids. V was trimmed by 4 bases and J by 3 bases, leaving 19 bases between them. The CDR3 DNA reads TGTGCCAGCAGCTCCTCCCCCAGCGGGTCAAACTACGAGCAGTACTTC. Amino acid sequence: CASSSSPSGSNYEQYF.

This clonotype was counted only a few times. V gene TRBV6-5 combines with J gene TRBJ1-6; tentative D call: TRBD1 (5 bases). Trimming cost V 7 bases and J 6 bases, with 10 bases left between them. Germline CDR1 reads MNHEY; CDR2 reads SVGAGI. The CDR3 is 13 residues long. CDR3 coding DNA: TGTGCCAGCATGATGGGGACTAATTCACCCCTCCACTTT. The encoded protein is CASMMGTNSPLHF.

About this clonotype: One end of the junction does not line up with germline, which may come from a read error. This chain joins TRBV9 and TRBJ1-2, with TRBD1 matching 7 bases. CDR3 size: 18 residues. Germline V gene sequence: CDR1 SGDLS, CDR2 YYNGEE. This CDR3 reads CASSPGSGGRTTNYDYTF. The CDR3 coding sequence is TGTGCCAGCAGCCCCGGGTCAGGGGGGCGAACCACTAACTATGACTACACCTTC.

This chain uses TRBV11-3 with TRBJ2-1; D is possibly TRBD1 or TRBD2 (6 bases each). The CDR3 is 16 residues long. Trimming stripped 5 bases from V and 6 bases from J, with 20 bases between. CDR1 is SGHNT and CDR2 is YENEEA in the germline V gene. In nucleotides, the CDR3 is TGTGCCAGCAGCGCACGGTCCGGCAGGGGAGGCAATGAGCAGTTCTTC. It is translated as CASSARSGRGGNEQFF.

This clonotype was recorded many times. The rearrangement joins TRBV28 to TRBJ1-1; weak D call: TRBD1 (5 bases). The CDR3 runs to 13 residues. The germline V gene has CDR1 MDHEN and CDR2 SYDVKM. Trimming took 6 bases from V and 5 from J, leaving 13 bases between them. The CDR3 spells CASSLPEGTEAFF. The CDR3 DNA is TGTGCCAGCAGCTTGCCCGAGGGGACTGAAGCTTTCTTT. Combining the CDR3 with reference TRBV28 and TRBJ1-1 gives the whole variable domain DVKVTQSSRYLVKRTGEKVFLECVQDMDHENMFWYRQDPGLGLRLIYFSYDVKMKEKGDIPEGYSVSREKKERFSLILESASTNQTSMYLCASSLPEGTEAFFGQGTRLTVV.

As regards this clonotype: This may stem from a read error, because a much larger clone lies one nucleotide away. The J gene is TRBJ2-1, the V gene TRBV7-3; 13 bases map to TRBD2. The germline CDR1 and CDR2 sequences are SGHTA and FQGTGA. The CDR3 runs to 21 residues. CDR3: CVSSFARLTSGGPESYNEQFF. CDR3 bases: TGTGTCAGCAGTTTCGCTCGGTTGACTAGCGGGGGGCCCGAATCCTACAATGAGCAGTTCTTC.

This clonotype occurred a few times. The chain carries TRBV4-3 and TRBJ2-1, with 7 bases aligning to TRBD2. This CDR3 has 17 amino acids. V trimming: 0 bases; J trimming: 9 bases; junction bases outside the gene matches: 14. CDR1 and CDR2 (germline): LGHNA, YSLEER. CDR3 DNA sequence: TGCGCCAGCAGCCAAGATCCTCGGGCAGCGGGGCAGGTTGAGCAGTTCTTC. Amino acids: CASSQDPRAAGQVEQFF.

V and J are TRBV11-2 and TRBJ2-7, with D perhaps given as TRBD1 or TRBD2 (5 bases each). The J call could be wrong; TRBJ2-5 is a better fit for the DNA end. The CDR3 covers 16 residues. Germline-derived CDR1 and CDR2 are SGHAT and FQNNGV. DNA for the CDR3: TGTGCCAGCAGCCCACCGGGCGCTGGGGGAAGGGAGACCCAGTACTTC. Translation gives CASSPPGAGGRETQYF.

V is TRBV14 and J is TRBJ2-1, with 10 bases fitting TRBD2. V lost 4 bases, J lost 7 bases, and 7 bases stayed unmatched. Germline values: CDR1 SGHDN, CDR2 FVKESK. CDR3 length: 15 amino acids. The CDR3 sequence: CASSLGLATPNEQFF. In DNA form, the CDR3 reads TGTGCCAGCAGCCTGGGACTAGCGACCCCAAATGAGCAGTTCTTC.

V usage is TRBV14 and J usage is TRBJ2-4; TRBD2 matches 10 bases. The end of the DNA fits TRBJ2-7 better, so the J call may be wrong. Per germline, CDR1 SGHDN and CDR2 FVKESK. The length of the CDR3 is 17 residues. The CDR3 DNA reads TGTGCCAGCAGCCAAGGGGGTTATCTAGCGGGAGTTCCCGAGCAGTACTTC. Translating it yields CASSQGGYLAGVPEQYF.

Only one count was recorded for this clonotype. The chain couples TRBV20-1 to TRBJ2-1; the match to TRBD2 covers 8 bases. Losses at the gene ends were 6 bases for V and 3 bases for J; bases not matched to a gene: 7. The CDR3 extends over 14 amino acids. CDR1 and CDR2 (germline): DFQATT, SNEGSKA (reference sequence). The CDR3 is CSAPGREDYNEQFF. The CDR3 nucleotides are TGCAGTGCCCCGGGGCGGGAGGACTACAATGAGCAGTTCTTC.

On this clonotype itself: A much more abundant neighbour one base away suggests this may be a read error. The chain employs TRBV11-2 and TRBJ2-5, with a weak D call TRBD1 (5 bases). The CDR3 has 15 residues. The germline CDR1 and CDR2 sequences are SGHAT and FQNNGV. The CDR3 sequence: CACSLGAGMGETQYF. The CDR3 DNA sequence: TGTGCCTGCAGCTTAGGGGCAGGGATGGGGGAGACCCAGTACTTC. Drawing the rest from reference TRBV11-2 and TRBJ2-5, the complete variable domain is EAGVAQSPRYKIIEKRQSVAFWCNPISGHATLYWYQQILGQGPKLLIQFQNNGVVDDSQLPKDRFSAERLKGVDSTLKIQPAKLEDSAVYLCACSLGAGMGETQYFGPGTRLLVL.

This clonotype was found many times. CDR3 sequence reads: CATSPETQYF. DNA for the CDR3: TGTGCCACTTCCCCGGAGACCCAGTACTTC. V usage is TRBV24-1 and J usage is TRBJ2-5, with unresolved D. This CDR3 has 10 residues. CDR1 is KGHDR, CDR2 SFDVKD, per germline. V was pared by 10 bases and J by 5 bases, with 7 bases between.

The chain employs TRBV7-2 and TRBJ1-1; D gene unclear. Trimming stripped 6 bases from V and 9 bases from J, with 20 bases between. The CDR3 runs 14 residues. In germline, CDR1 is SGHTA, CDR2 FQGNSA. DNA of the CDR3: TGTGCCAGCAGTTATCAGCCGGGGAATGAGAAAGCTTTCTTT. It specifies CASSYQPGNEKAFF. Variable domain in full (rest from reference TRBV7-2 and TRBJ1-1): GAGVSQSPSNKVTEKGKDVELRCDPISGHTALYWYRQSLGQGLEFLIYFQGNSAPDKSGLPSDRFSAERTGGSVSTLTIQRTQQEDSAVYLCASSYQPGNEKAFFGQGTRLTVV.

The genes are TRBV5-1 and TRBJ2-1, with no clear D. The CDR3 runs to 14 residues. Germline V lookup: CDR1 SGHRS, CDR2 YFSETQ. The ends were cut back, 4 bases at V and 2 bases at J, with 10 bases in the middle. CDR3: CASSAEGPYNEQFF. The CDR3 bases are TGCGCCAGCAGCGCCGAAGGCCCCTACAATGAGCAGTTCTTC.

The chain couples TRBV4-3 to TRBJ2-5, with no clear D. The J call is doubtful: the DNA matches TRBJ2-1 better. CDR3 length equals 14 residues. Germline V gene lookup returns CDR1 LGHNA and CDR2 YSLEER. The CDR3 spells CASSQSDTRETQFF. In DNA, the CDR3 is TGCGCCAGCAGCCAATCAGACACCAGAGAGACCCAGTTCTTC.

This rearrangement joins TRBV7-9 to TRBJ1-1; 7 positions match TRBD1. V trimming: 4 bases; J trimming: 6 bases; junction bases outside the gene matches: 17. Germline CDR1 is SEHNR and CDR2 is FQNEAQ (reference sequence). The CDR3 extends over 17 amino acids. Here the CDR3 reads CASSSRGSTGQFAEAFF. The CDR3 coding sequence is TGTGCCAGCAGCTCACGAGGGAGTACGGGACAGTTCGCTGAAGCTTTCTTT.